This entry concerns a single T cell receptor (beta chain). Antigen unknown. Cultured CD4+ T cell DNA underwent sequencing with the Oncomine TCR Beta short-read assay. TCRdb recomputed calls from the PCR reads with MiXCR, one row per CDR3 protein. Of about 11,000 distinct CDR3 sequences in the sample, 64% were seen once. V was pared by 5 bases and J by 0 bases, with 15 bases of the junction left unmatched. The CDR3 length is 19 residues. In germline, CDR1 is MGHDK, CDR2 SYGVNS. This sample is drawn from a study of vaccination and CD4 T cells after COVID-19. At the level of the study: Every culture used as a control got a CEFX pool, an HIV-1 Nef pool, or no peptide.

Study results and caveats: Convalescent patients had a median roughly 86% of post-vaccine SARS-CoV-2-reactive clones that were detected only after vaccination, not before it. Vaccine-specific clones in convalescent patients were spike mono-reactive in 304 of 307 cases.

Indicated treatment: roughly 10-day PBMC culture with coronavirus spike peptide pools or control peptides (ViraFEST assay). ViraFEST used peptide pools to expand antigen-specific T cells and subsequently sequenced their TCRs. The clonotype originates from a human donor who had recovered from COVID-19. V is TRBV25-1 and J is TRBJ2-2; 7 bases agree with TRBD1. Material for sequencing was CD4+ T cells from blood, cultured in vitro. In DNA, the CDR3 is TGTGCCAGCAGTCCCTACCGGACAGGCCCGGGTACGAACACCGGGGAGCTGTTTTTT. The encoded protein is CASSPYRTGPGTNTGELFF.